This T cell receptor (beta chain) emerged from a study of blood T cells in healthy people across ages. Across the whole study: About one barcoded beta molecule per two T cells was captured by template switching.

Of note for this clonotype: The antigen remains unidentified.

Study-level findings and limits: Donors of long life had a larger count of naive CD4+ cells and greater diversity than aged donors.

Next came a second PCR, run for roughly 7 to 12 cycles, which used a sample-barcoded 5' primer along with a J-beta primer mix. A 12-random-nucleotide template-switch adaptor tagged each cDNA molecule. The study obtained at least 2.5 million CDR3-containing paired-end reads from every sample. TCRdb passed the 5' RACE reads through MiXCR, listing each CDR3 protein once. Of about 1.5 million distinct CDR3 sequences listed, under 55% are singletons. Trimming removed 0 bases at V and 2 bases at J, with 14 bases between. CDR3 size: 16 residues. Germline CDR1 SGHTA, CDR2 FQGNSA. The clonotype was recovered from a woman between 18 and 29 years old in good health. This sequence joins TRBV7-2 and TRBJ2-7; D not resolved. Specimen: blood. The CDR3 DNA follows: TGTGCCAGCAGCTTAGCGAGTACAGTAGGAACCTACGAGCAGTACTTC. Translating it yields CASSLASTVGTYEQYF.